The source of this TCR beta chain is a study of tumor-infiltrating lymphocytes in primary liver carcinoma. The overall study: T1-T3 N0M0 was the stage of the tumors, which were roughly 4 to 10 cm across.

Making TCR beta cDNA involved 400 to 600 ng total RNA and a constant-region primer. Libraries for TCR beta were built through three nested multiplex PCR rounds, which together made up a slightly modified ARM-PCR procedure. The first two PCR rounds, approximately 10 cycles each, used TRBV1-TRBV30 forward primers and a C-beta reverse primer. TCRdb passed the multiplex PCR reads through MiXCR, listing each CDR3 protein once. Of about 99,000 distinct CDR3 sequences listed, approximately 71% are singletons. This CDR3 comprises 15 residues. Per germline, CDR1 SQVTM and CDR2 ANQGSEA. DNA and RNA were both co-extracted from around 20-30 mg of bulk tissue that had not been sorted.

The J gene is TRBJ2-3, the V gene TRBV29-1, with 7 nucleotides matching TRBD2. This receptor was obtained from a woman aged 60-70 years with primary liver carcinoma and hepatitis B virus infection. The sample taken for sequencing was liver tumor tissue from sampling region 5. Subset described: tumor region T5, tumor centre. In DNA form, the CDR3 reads TGCAGTGTGGGGCTAGCGGAGTCTAACACAGATACGCAGTATTTT. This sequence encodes CSVGLAESNTDTQYF.